This T cell receptor (beta chain) stems from a study of cytomegalovirus exposure and HLA in healthy donors. This clone was counted between two and nine times. Its cognate antigen is unknown. Donors were nominally healthy when sampled, though unrecorded immune exposures were likely. In the PCR, 60 Vbeta and 13 Jbeta primers were used. In the original processing: Approximately 86 million unique TCR beta chains, 10 million to 14 million shared, were counted in a later analysis. This table comes from immunoSEQ multiplex PCR, and its TCRdb copy is limited to in-frame clones, with some not included. V and J calls and clone size are copied from that table; D and trimming were computed from the DNA. The data hold more than 200,000 clones, with roughly 80% observed a single time. Whole-study findings and limits: CMV serostatus alone was available as immune exposure information. Earlier analysis yielded a pattern in which most TCR beta V segments were productive about 90% or about 30% of the time.

Germline values: CDR1 SEHNR, CDR2 FQNEAQ (reference sequence). V gave up 1 base and J gave up 7 bases, with 5 bases separating them. This CDR3 comprises 12 residues. The rearrangement links TRBV7-9 to TRBJ2-1; no clear D gene. Specimen: PBMCs. The clonotype was recovered from a girl aged 2 to 9 in good health and CMV-seronegative. The CDR3 sequence: CASSLDQNEQFF. DNA for the CDR3: TGTGCCAGCAGCTTAGATCAGAATGAGCAGTTCTTC.